Listed here are 25 T cell receptor beta chains from one sample, sequenced in a study of T cell responses to AZD1222 COVID-19 vaccine. Data came from immunoSEQ multiplex PCR; TCRdb stores just in-frame clones and leaves some out. The repertoire has 70,000 to 85,000 clones, roughly 89% of them found once; the top ten carry about 2.5%. The material sequenced was peripheral blood, taken on day 0 of AZD1222 vaccination. These TCRs come from an adult in good health.

The J gene is TRBJ2-1, the V gene TRBV4-1, with TRBD2 identical over 9 bases. The CDR3 runs 19 residues. The germline V gene has CDR1 MGHRA and CDR2 YSYEKL. V trimming: 1 base; J trimming: 1 base; junction bases outside the gene matches: 11. The DNA for the CDR3 is TGCGCCAGCAGCCAAGGGGGTAGCGGGGGCCCCTTTTCCTACAATGAGCAGTTCTTC. Amino acid sequence: CASSQGGSGGPFSYNEQFF.

The chain couples TRBV20-1 to TRBJ1-1; D gene ambiguous. The germline gives CDR1 DFQATT, CDR2 SNEGSKA (reference sequence). The CDR3 has 11 residues. The V gene lost 6 bases and the J gene lost 2 bases, with 7 bases spanning the gap. CDR3 sequence: CSAPLNTEAFF. CDR3 DNA sequence: TGCAGTGCCCCACTAAACACTGAAGCTTTCTTT.

The V call is TRBV5-1, the J call TRBJ2-6; D is unclear. Between the trimmed V and J ends, which lost 4 bases and 0 bases, there was a span of 5 bases. The CDR3 is 14 residues long. Germline CDR1 reads SGHRS; CDR2 reads YFSETQ. In nucleotides, the CDR3 is TGCGCCAGCAGCCCAAGCTCTGGGGCCAACGTCCTGACTTTC. Translation: CASSPSSGANVLTF.

The chain recombines TRBV7-2 with TRBJ2-3, with D uncertain. The CDR3 runs to 12 residues. Per the germline V gene, CDR1 is SGHTA and CDR2 is FQGNSA. Trimming removed 5 bases at V and 4 bases at J, with 7 bases between. The CDR3 region is CASSGIPDTQYF. The CDR3 DNA reads TGTGCCAGCAGCGGTATACCAGATACGCAGTATTTT. Full variable domain (rest looked up from reference TRBV7-2 and TRBJ2-3): GAGVSQSPSNKVTEKGKDVELRCDPISGHTALYWYRQSLGQGLEFLIYFQGNSAPDKSGLPSDRFSAERTGGSVSTLTIQRTQQEDSAVYLCASSGIPDTQYFGPGTRLTVL.

This clone was recorded once. The CDR3 DNA reads TGTGCCAGCAACACCCTGTCGCGGGATTCACCCCTCCACTTT. Its protein product is CASNTLSRDSPLHF. This rearrangement joins TRBV2 to TRBJ1-6; D unresolved. V lost 7 bases and J 8 bases, leaving 15 bases between the germline ends. The CDR3 length is 14 residues. Germline CDR1 reads SNHLY; CDR2 reads FYNNEI. Variable domain in full (rest from reference TRBV2 and TRBJ1-6): EPEVTQTPSHQVTQMGQEVILRCVPISNHLYFYWYRQILGQKVEFLVSFYNNEISEKSEIFDDQFSVERPDGSNFTLKIRSTKLEDSAMYFCASNTLSRDSPLHFGNGTRLTVT.

The chain links TRBV6-5 to TRBJ1-2, with D perhaps matching TRBD1 (6 bases). Germline V gene lookup returns CDR1 MNHEY and CDR2 SVGAGI. The CDR3 runs to 13 residues. Trimming cost V 4 bases and J 6 bases, with 12 bases left between them. In DNA, the CDR3 is TGTGCCAGCAGTTTCAGGGGAGGCCATGGCTACACCTTC. As protein: CASSFRGGHGYTF.

The gene calls are TRBV6-5 and TRBJ1-5, with D tentatively TRBD1 (6 bases). Germline loops: CDR1 MNHEY, CDR2 SVGAGI. V was trimmed by 6 bases and J by 4 bases, leaving 19 bases between them. The CDR3 is made up of 16 amino acids. The CDR3 DNA is TGTGCCAGCAGCTACACACGGGGGGACAAAAATCAGCCCCAGCATTTT. Its protein is CASSYTRGDKNQPQHF.

The CDR3 nucleotides are TGTGCCAGCCGCATACTATCCAATGAGCAGTTCTTC. Protein product: CASRILSNEQFF. The J gene is TRBJ2-1, the V gene TRBV7-2, with unresolved D. Looked up from germline, CDR1 is SGHTA and CDR2 is FQGNSA. The V and J ends lost 8 bases and 6 bases respectively, with 11 bases between them. The CDR3 extends over 12 amino acids. Full variable domain (rest looked up from reference TRBV7-2 and TRBJ2-1): GAGVSQSPSNKVTEKGKDVELRCDPISGHTALYWYRQSLGQGLEFLIYFQGNSAPDKSGLPSDRFSAERTGGSVSTLTIQRTQQEDSAVYLCASRILSNEQFFGPGTRLTVL.

The chain uses TRBV15 and TRBJ1-1; no clear D. V shed 3 bases and J shed 4 bases, with 9 bases lying between them. This CDR3 comprises 13 residues. Looked up from germline, CDR1 is LNHNV and CDR2 is YYDKDF (reference sequence). The CDR3 region is CATSRGTSTEAFF. DNA for the CDR3: TGTGCCACCAGCAGGGGCACCTCCACTGAAGCTTTCTTT.

The CDR3 bases are TGTGCCAGCAGCCGGTTTAGGGGGCCAGACACTGAAGCTTTCTTT. This codes for CASSRFRGPDTEAFF. This chain connects TRBV14 to TRBJ1-1, with 7 bases matching TRBD1. Germline V gene lookup returns CDR1 SGHDN and CDR2 FVKESK. The CDR3 contains 15 residues. V dropped 4 bases and J dropped 3; count of bases not matched to a gene: 8.

This chain connects TRBV20-1 to TRBJ2-3; 9 bases line up with TRBD2. V was pared by 3 bases and J by 6 bases, with 10 bases of the junction left unmatched. The CDR3 sequence is 15 residues long. The germline V gene has CDR1 DFQATT and CDR2 SNEGSKA (reference sequence). CDR3 residues: CSASLASGISDTQYF. The DNA of the CDR3 is TGCAGTGCTAGTTTGGCTAGCGGGATTTCGGATACGCAGTATTTT.

For the CDR3, the DNA is TGTGCCAGCAGTGTCAGGGGTACTGGGGCCAACGTCCTGACTTTC. It specifies CASSVRGTGANVLTF. The chain carries TRBV28 and TRBJ2-6; TRBD1 is a possible D gene (6 bases). Per the germline V gene, CDR1 is MDHEN and CDR2 is SYDVKM. The CDR3 runs to 15 residues. The ends were cut back, 5 bases at V and 2 bases at J, with 10 bases in the middle.

This chain connects TRBV2 to TRBJ2-3; D unclear. The germline V gene encodes CDR1 SNHLY and CDR2 FYNNEI. Trimming left V 8 bases short and J 0 bases short, with 21 bases between. This CDR3 has 17 residues. CDR3 region: CASRHFSLRKSTDTQYF. CDR3 DNA sequence: TGTGCCAGCCGGCACTTCTCCCTGCGGAAGAGCACAGATACGCAGTATTTT.

The chain couples TRBV28 to TRBJ2-3; TRBD2 matches 10 bases. CDR1 is MDHEN, CDR2 SYDVKM, per germline. V shed 4 bases and J 4 bases; nucleotides not matched to a gene: 5. CDR3 length: 15 residues. CDR3 coding DNA: TGTGCCAGCAGTTCCCTAGCGGGAGACGCAGATACGCAGTATTTT. It translates to CASSSLAGDADTQYF. The variable domain in full, with the rest retrieved from reference TRBV28 and TRBJ2-3, is DVKVTQSSRYLVKRTGEKVFLECVQDMDHENMFWYRQDPGLGLRLIYFSYDVKMKEKGDIPEGYSVSREKKERFSLILESASTNQTSMYLCASSSLAGDADTQYFGPGTRLTVL.

V is TRBV4-2 and J is TRBJ2-3, with TRBD2 matching 7 bases. CDR1 and CDR2 from the germline V gene are LGHNA and YNFKEQ. The CDR3 length is 18 residues. V shed 0 bases and J 3 bases; nucleotides not matched to a gene: 12. The CDR3 is CASSQEGGTGLLTDTQYF. The DNA for the CDR3 is TGTGCCAGCAGCCAAGAGGGGGGGACGGGACTCCTGACAGATACGCAGTATTTT.

V and J are TRBV27 and TRBJ2-7; D is undetermined. Germline V gives CDR1 MNHEY, CDR2 SMNVEV (reference sequence). CDR3 length equals 15 residues. The germline V and J ends were trimmed by 6 bases and 5 bases, with 20 bases remaining between them. CDR3 region: CASRPRHAPGHEQYF. DNA for the CDR3: TGTGCCAGCAGACCCCGACATGCACCCGGTCACGAGCAGTACTTC.

The chain joins TRBV19 to TRBJ1-6; possibly TRBD1 for D (5 bases). In germline, CDR1 is LNHDA, CDR2 SQIVND (reference sequence). This CDR3 contains 16 residues. Trimming took 5 bases from V and 3 from J, leaving 14 bases between them. The CDR3 coding sequence is TGTGCCAGTAGTCTTCGACAGTTGGTCTATAATTCACCCCTCCACTTT. Encoded protein: CASSLRQLVYNSPLHF.

V and J are TRBV5-1 and TRBJ2-1; 7 bases agree with TRBD1. The CDR3 runs 12 residues. Germline V lookup: CDR1 SGHRS, CDR2 YFSETQ. Trimming took 3 bases from V and 12 from J; bases not matched to a gene: 6. CDR3 coding DNA: TGCGCCAGCAGCTCCTCAGGGGGATCGCAGTTCTTC. This codes for CASSSSGGSQFF.

This clone was picked up a small number of times. The CDR3 DNA sequence: TGTGCCAGCAGCGTAGACGGGGTGGCTACAGATACGCAGTATTTT. Translating it yields CASSVDGVATDTQYF. The chain is built from TRBV9 and TRBJ2-3; D is perhaps TRBD2 (5 bases). Germline V gene sequence: CDR1 SGDLS, CDR2 YYNGEE. This CDR3 has 15 residues. Trimming removed 0 bases at V and 3 bases at J, with 11 bases between.

The chain joins TRBV6-1 to TRBJ2-7; unclear D gene. Between the trimmed V and J ends, which lost 2 bases and 6 bases, there was a span of 5 bases. Germline V gives CDR1 MNHNS, CDR2 SASEGT. The CDR3 runs 11 residues. The CDR3 DNA reads as TGTGCCAGCAGTGAAAGCCGCGAGCAGTACTTC. Translated: CASSESREQYF.

The rearrangement links TRBV7-2 to TRBJ1-1, with 8 positions matching TRBD1. The CDR3 runs to 16 residues. CDR1 SGHTA and CDR2 FQGNSA come from the germline V gene. V dropped 5 bases and J dropped 4; count of bases not matched to a gene: 12. Here the CDR3 reads CASSQRAAGGGTEAFF. The CDR3 DNA reads TGTGCCAGCAGCCAAAGGGCGGCAGGGGGCGGCACTGAAGCTTTCTTT.

This chain uses TRBV21-1 with TRBJ2-7; TRBD2 is the table's D call, not checked against the DNA. TRBV21-1 is given as a pseudogene. The CDR3 runs 14 residues. The CDR3 sequence: CASSKVFDGDEQYF. In DNA, the CDR3 is TGTGCCAGCAGCAAAGTTTTTGACGGGGACGAGCAGTACTTC.

The rearrangement uses TRBV11-2 and TRBJ1-6; D is uncertain. The CDR3 covers 16 residues. The V gene lost 1 base and the J gene lost 6 bases, with 13 bases spanning the gap. The germline gives CDR1 SGHAT, CDR2 FQNNGV. CDR3 in DNA: TGTGCCAGCAGCTTAGCGACGGGCTTCGGTAATTCACCCCTCCACTTT. This gives the protein CASSLATGFGNSPLHF. The full variable domain, with the rest looked up from reference TRBV11-2 and TRBJ1-6, is EAGVAQSPRYKIIEKRQSVAFWCNPISGHATLYWYQQILGQGPKLLIQFQNNGVVDDSQLPKDRFSAERLKGVDSTLKIQPAKLEDSAVYLCASSLATGFGNSPLHFGNGTRLTVT.

The chain uses TRBV6-5 and TRBJ1-2; 7 positions match TRBD1. This CDR3 has 15 amino acids. In germline, CDR1 is MNHEY, CDR2 SVGAGI. V dropped 6 bases and J dropped 7; count of bases not matched to a gene: 14. CDR3 in DNA: TGTGCCAGCAGCGACCGGGGGAGGGGGCTTTCTGGCTACACCTTC. Amino acids: CASSDRGRGLSGYTF.

CDR3 protein: CASSAGGGREQYF. DNA of the CDR3: TGTGCCAGCAGTGCAGGAGGGGGACGTGAGCAGTACTTC. This chain uses TRBV28 with TRBJ2-7; tentatively, D is TRBD1 or TRBD2 (6 bases each). CDR1 and CDR2 (germline): MDHEN, SYDVKM. The CDR3 extends over 13 amino acids. V gave up 5 bases and J gave up 7 bases, with 15 bases separating them.